This T cell receptor beta chain came from a study of blood T cell repertoires in COVID-19. Study as a whole: In each case, the material was cDNA or gDNA derived from T cells, B-cell-depleted T cells, or PBMCs.

V was trimmed by 3 bases and J by 3 bases, leaving 15 bases between them. CDR3 length: 16 residues. Germline assignment: CDR1 KGHDR and CDR2 SFDVKD. Study processing details: Amplified reference gene primers provided the basis for estimating nucleated cell counts. Clones were read by immunoSEQ multiplex PCR, and TCRdb kept only the in-frame ones, dropping some. V, J and clone size reflect that table, while D and trimming were determined from the DNA. The data hold around 150,000 clones, with roughly 88% observed a single time. This clonotype originated in a man between 18 and 35 years old with acute or convalescent COVID-19. The chain employs TRBV24-1 and TRBJ2-3; possible D gene TRBD2, 6 bases. The sequencing sample was made of peripheral blood. The CDR3 DNA follows: TGTGCCACCAGTGATCAGGTGGGAGGTATGACAGATACGCAGTATTTT. Its translation is CATSDQVGGMTDTQYF.